These 29 T cell receptor beta chains originate from one sample sequenced in a study of cytomegalovirus exposure and HLA in healthy donors. The PCR was carried out with 60 Vbeta primers and 13 Jbeta primers. The repertoire was sequenced with immunoSEQ multiplex PCR; TCRdb's copy has only in-frame clones and lacks some. The repertoire holds about 120,000 clones, less than 10% seen once, with around 5.8% in the top ten. The sequenced material came from PBMCs. These receptor sequences come from a woman aged 40 to 50 in good health and CMV-seropositive.

This clone was found a few times. This chain uses TRBV7-3 with TRBJ1-2; TRBD1 might be the D (6 bases). With 3 bases removed from V and 6 bases from J, the gap between germline ends came to 11 bases. The CDR3 has 13 amino acids. From germline, CDR1 is SGHTA and CDR2 FQGTGA. The CDR3 region has the DNA TGTGCCAGCAGCTTGCAACAGGGTGATGGCTACACCTTC. Its protein product is CASSLQQGDGYTF. Full variable domain (rest looked up from reference TRBV7-3 and TRBJ1-2): GAGVSQTPSNKVTEKGKYVELRCDPISGHTALYWYRQSLGQGPEFLIYFQGTGAADDSGLPNDRFFAVRPEGSVSTLKIQRTERGDSAVYLCASSLQQGDGYTFGSGTRLTVV.

The rearrangement links TRBV6-1 to TRBJ2-5; 14 nucleotides align to TRBD2. Germline values: CDR1 MNHNS, CDR2 SASEGT. The CDR3 is 14 amino acids. V gave up 10 bases and J gave up 2 bases; unmatched junction bases: 3. CDR3 in amino acids: CATRLAGGQETQYF. The CDR3 DNA reads TGTGCCACGAGACTAGCGGGGGGGCAAGAGACCCAGTACTTC.

This clone was counted a few times. The junction departs from the called germline gene at one end, perhaps through a read error. V gene TRBV5-1 combines with J gene TRBJ2-5; D gene unclear. CDR1 and CDR2 from the germline V gene are SGHRS and YFSETQ. The CDR3 loop spans 16 amino acids. CDR3 sequence: CASSPPAPSPREAQYF. As DNA, the CDR3 is TGCGCCAGCAGCCCACCAGCCCCTTCTCCACGAGAGGCCCAGTACTTC.

This clone was recorded a few times. The V and J genes are TRBV7-9 and TRBJ2-2; TRBD1 agrees at 8 bases. Germline lookup yields CDR1 SEHNR and CDR2 FQNEAQ (reference sequence). This CDR3 region has 17 residues. Trimming at V came to 5 bases and at J to 4 bases, leaving 12 bases not matched to a gene. CDR3 nucleotides: TGTGCCAGCAGCCCCTGGAGAGGACAGGGTACCACCGGGGAGCTGTTTTTT. Amino acids: CASSPWRGQGTTGELFF.

CDR3 bases: TGTGCCAGCAGCTTACTTGACACCGGGGAGCTGTTTTTT. It is translated as CASSLLDTGELFF. The chain is built from TRBV7-9 and TRBJ2-2, with D unclear. Deletions cut 2 bases from V and 3 bases from J, with 4 bases between. The CDR3 covers 13 residues. Germline CDR1 reads SEHNR; CDR2 reads FQNEAQ (reference sequence).

The rearrangement links TRBV6-6 to TRBJ2-2; 8 positions agree with TRBD2. V lost 2 bases, J lost 6 bases, and 5 bases stayed unmatched. Germline V lookup: CDR1 MNHNY, CDR2 SVGAGI (reference sequence). CDR3 length: 15 residues. The CDR3 reads CASSYNRGGPGELFF. In DNA form, the CDR3 reads TGTGCCAGCAGTTACAACCGGGGGGGGCCCGGGGAGCTGTTTTTT.

This clone turned up a few times. The V gene is TRBV4-1, the J gene TRBJ1-4; D is undetermined. V was pared by 4 bases and J by 0 bases, with 12 bases between. CDR3 length equals 16 residues. The germline V gene has CDR1 MGHRA and CDR2 YSYEKL. The CDR3 bases are TGCGCCAGCAGCCTCAGTGCAGTTGCAACTAATGAAAAACTGTTTTTT. Protein sequence: CASSLSAVATNEKLFF.

The genes are TRBV19 and TRBJ2-3; D is perhaps TRBD2 (5 bases). CDR3 length: 16 residues. The germline V gene encodes CDR1 LNHDA and CDR2 SQIVND (reference sequence). V was clipped by 5 bases and J by 1 base, with 16 bases between them. The CDR3 protein is CASSPAGPSGTDTQYF. The CDR3, as DNA: TGTGCCAGTAGTCCCGCGGGCCCAAGTGGCACAGATACGCAGTATTTT. Variable domain in full (rest from reference TRBV19 and TRBJ2-3): DGGITQSPKYLFRKEGQNVTLSCEQNLNHDAMYWYRQDPGQGLRLIYYSQIVNDFQKGDIAEGYSVSREKKESFPLTVTSAQKNPTAFYLCASSPAGPSGTDTQYFGPGTRLTVL.

The genes are TRBV5-1 and TRBJ1-1, with TRBD1 as a possible D gene (6 bases). Looked up from germline, CDR1 is SGHRS and CDR2 is YFSETQ. V was clipped by 0 bases and J by 3 bases, with 12 bases between them. The CDR3 consists of 15 residues. CDR3 sequence: CASSLGTGKYTEAFF. CDR3 sequence (DNA): TGCGCCAGCAGCTTGGGAACAGGGAAGTACACTGAAGCTTTCTTT.

This clone was seen a few times. The J gene is TRBJ2-6, the V gene TRBV6-1, with a tentative D call TRBD1 (6 bases). Germline V gives CDR1 MNHNS, CDR2 SASEGT. The V gene lost 0 bases and the J gene lost 0 bases, with 12 bases spanning the gap. The CDR3 spans 18 residues. The CDR3 loop is CASSEALGQSSGANVLTF. CDR3 sequence (DNA): TGTGCCAGCAGTGAAGCCCTAGGACAGTCCTCTGGGGCCAACGTCCTGACTTTC.

This clone occurred a few times. V gene TRBV10-3 combines with J gene TRBJ2-3; 8 bases match TRBD1. The CDR3 covers 14 residues. Germline V lookup: CDR1 ENHRY, CDR2 SYGVKD. V lost 6 bases and J lost 2; bases outside the gene matches: 4. Written as DNA, the CDR3 is TGTGCCATCAGGACGGGACAGGTCACAGATACGCAGTATTTT. Amino acid sequence: CAIRTGQVTDTQYF.

This clone was seen a handful of times. The gene calls are TRBV5-1 and TRBJ2-7; 12 bases are shared with TRBD1. This CDR3 has 15 residues. The J segment lost 5 bases and the V segment lost 3 bases, leaving 6 bases of the junction unmatched. In germline, CDR1 is SGHRS, CDR2 YFSETQ. For the CDR3, the DNA is TGCGCCAGCAGCTGGGGGACAGGGGGCATCAACGAGCAGTACTTC. This gives the protein CASSWGTGGINEQYF.

This clone came up a few times. The CDR3 nucleotides are TGTGCCAGCAGCTGGGGAGACAGGGGACGTAATCAGCCCCAGCATTTT. As protein: CASSWGDRGRNQPQHF. The rearrangement joins TRBV5-6 to TRBJ1-5; TRBD1 matches 8 bases. This CDR3 is built from 16 residues. V lost 3 bases, J lost 4 bases, and 9 bases stayed unmatched. CDR1 is SGHDT and CDR2 is YYEEEE in the germline V gene.

V and J are TRBV19 and TRBJ2-7; 7 bases fit TRBD2. V shed 6 bases, J shed 3 bases, and the junction held 5 bases outside the gene matches. There are 13 residues in the CDR3. CDR1 is LNHDA, CDR2 SQIVND, per germline (reference sequence). The CDR3 reads CASSPGTIYEQYF. CDR3 sequence (DNA): TGTGCCAGTAGCCCCGGGACTATCTACGAGCAGTACTTC.

The chain employs TRBV7-9 and TRBJ1-1; tentative D call: TRBD1 (5 bases). Germline V gene sequence: CDR1 SEHNR, CDR2 FQNEAQ (reference sequence). CDR3 length: 15 amino acids. With 6 bases removed from V and 5 bases from J, the gap between germline ends came to 19 bases. The CDR3 spells CASSQARVGGTEAFF. Here the CDR3 DNA reads TGTGCCAGCAGTCAAGCGCGGGTCGGGGGGACTGAAGCTTTCTTT.

This clone was seen a handful of times. The J gene is TRBJ2-7, the V gene TRBV10-3, with D possibly TRBD2 on 6 matching bases. Trimming stripped 6 bases from V and 0 bases from J, with 6 bases between. The CDR3 is 12 residues long. In germline, CDR1 is ENHRY, CDR2 SYGVKD. The CDR3, as DNA: TGTGCCATCAGCGGGGGCTCCTACGAGCAGTACTTC. It specifies CAISGGSYEQYF.

The chain has TRBV5-1 and TRBJ2-7; 12 bases agree with TRBD2. After removal of 0 bases from V and 7 bases from J, the junction contained 14 bases not matched to a gene. Germline CDR1 is SGHRS and CDR2 is YFSETQ. This CDR3 comprises 18 residues. The CDR3 loop reads CASSLVRGLAGGRQEQYF. As DNA, the CDR3 is TGCGCCAGCAGCTTGGTCCGAGGCCTAGCGGGGGGGCGTCAGGAGCAGTACTTC.

The chain carries TRBV15 and TRBJ1-4, with 7 bases lining up with TRBD1. After removal of 3 bases from V and 5 bases from J, the junction contained 9 bases not matched to a gene. Germline-derived CDR1 and CDR2 are LNHNV and YYDKDF (reference sequence). The CDR3 extends over 16 amino acids. This CDR3 is CATSRGRQGKNEKLFF. CDR3 sequence (DNA): TGTGCCACCAGCAGGGGCAGACAGGGTAAAAATGAAAAACTGTTTTTT.

This clone was seen more than once but under ten times. The chain recombines TRBV2 with TRBJ1-3; TRBD1 agrees at 8 bases. V lost 1 base, J lost 2 bases, and 1 base stayed unmatched. The CDR3 spans 15 residues. Germline V gene sequence: CDR1 SNHLY, CDR2 FYNNEI. The DNA of the CDR3 is TGTGCCAGCAGTGAAGGGGACAGGACTGGAAACACCATATATTTT. Protein: CASSEGDRTGNTIYF.

This clone has just a few counts. The chain recombines TRBV19 with TRBJ2-1, with 9 bases identical to TRBD1. This CDR3 region has 14 residues. Germline V CDR1 and CDR2: LNHDA, SQIVND (reference sequence). V lost 5 bases, J lost 5 bases, and 4 bases stayed unmatched. For the CDR3, the DNA is TGTGCCAGTAGTTCCCGGGACAGGGACAATGAGCAGTTCTTC. It encodes CASSSRDRDNEQFF.

V is TRBV4-1 and J is TRBJ1-2; D is perhaps TRBD1 (6 bases). Trimming left V 4 bases short and J 2 bases short, with 14 bases between. The CDR3 has 15 amino acids. Germline assignment: CDR1 MGHRA and CDR2 YSYEKL. Written as DNA, the CDR3 is TGCGCCAGCAGCCTTGGGGGTGGGGGCAACTATGGCTACACCTTC. Translated: CASSLGGGGNYGYTF.

This chain links TRBV6-5 with TRBJ1-2; 8 bases map to TRBD1. CDR1 and CDR2 (germline): MNHEY, SVGAGI. J gave up 6 bases and V 6 bases, and 9 bases lay outside the gene matches. The CDR3 runs to 14 residues. The CDR3 DNA reads TGTGCCAGCAGCATACAGGGGGGAAGTGATGGCTACACCTTC. It yields the protein CASSIQGGSDGYTF.

The genes are TRBV5-6 and TRBJ2-2; unclear D gene. V lost 1 base to trimming and J lost 2 bases, with 9 bases between them. This CDR3 is built from 15 residues. Per germline, CDR1 SGHDT and CDR2 YYEEEE. The CDR3 DNA reads TGTGCCAGCAGCTTGTTAACTATAAACACCGGGGAGCTGTTTTTT. This gives the protein CASSLLTINTGELFF.

This clone was counted at least ten times. CDR3 loop: CASSVDRNNEQYF. The CDR3, as DNA: TGTGCCAGCAGCGTGGACAGGAACAACGAGCAGTACTTC. The V call is TRBV7-7, the J call TRBJ2-7; 7 bases match TRBD1. J gave up 5 bases and V 5 bases, and 6 bases lay outside the gene matches. This CDR3 region has 13 residues. Looked up from germline, CDR1 is SSHAT and CDR2 is FNYEAQ (reference sequence). Full variable domain (rest looked up from reference TRBV7-7 and TRBJ2-7): GAGVSQSPRYKVTKRGQDVTLRCDPISSHATLYWYQQALGQGPEFLTYFNYEAQPDKSGLPSDRFSAERPEGSISTLTIQRTEQRDSAMYRCASSVDRNNEQYFGPGTRLTVT.

The V and J genes are TRBV5-1 and TRBJ1-1, with TRBD1 matching 9 bases. V lost 4 bases and J lost 3; bases outside the gene matches: 10. The CDR3 has 16 amino acids. CDR1 SGHRS and CDR2 YFSETQ come from the germline V gene. CDR3 in amino acids: CASSQGTGYPDTEAFF. CDR3 sequence (DNA): TGCGCCAGCAGCCAAGGGACAGGGTATCCGGACACTGAAGCTTTCTTT.

A few counts support this clone. The chain links TRBV18 to TRBJ2-7, with a possible D match to TRBD1 (5 bases). Germline values: CDR1 KGHSH, CDR2 LQKENI. CDR3 length: 12 residues. Trimming removed 3 bases at V and 2 bases at J, with 5 bases between. The CDR3 DNA reads TGTGCCAGCTCACCGGGGCCCTACGAGCAGTACTTC. Its protein product is CASSPGPYEQYF.

V and J are TRBV11-2 and TRBJ1-2; possibly TRBD1 for D (6 bases). The CDR3 has 14 amino acids. The ends were cut back, 5 bases at V and 8 bases at J, with 18 bases in the middle. Per germline, CDR1 SGHAT and CDR2 FQNNGV. This CDR3 is CASSPAGGAKGYTF. DNA of the CDR3: TGTGCCAGCAGCCCGGCGGGGGGGGCCAAGGGCTACACCTTC.

This clone has only a few counts. The chain combines TRBV12-5 with TRBJ2-3; a weak D match, TRBD1 (7 bases). V was shortened by 6 bases and J by 2 bases, with 18 bases between the two germline ends. This CDR3 spans 16 amino acids. Germline CDR1 is LGHNT and CDR2 is FRNRAP. The CDR3 DNA reads TGTGCTAGTGGGACAGGGTTCGGAGGGGACACAGATACGCAGTATTTT. It is translated as CASGTGFGGDTDTQYF.

This clone appeared a few times. V usage is TRBV2 and J usage is TRBJ1-5; tentative D call: TRBD1 (6 bases). Trimming stripped 7 bases from V and 4 bases from J, with 26 bases between. Per the germline V gene, CDR1 is SNHLY and CDR2 is FYNNEI. The CDR3 consists of 18 residues. CDR3 residues: CASTGKGAGGGRNQPQHF. The CDR3 nucleotides read TGTGCCAGCACGGGTAAGGGCGCGGGCGGGGGCCGAAATCAGCCCCAGCATTTT.